A selection of T cell receptor beta chains follows, all from one sample in a study. TCRdb re-called the 5' RACE reads with MiXCR, one entry per CDR3 protein. The table includes roughly 58,000 distinct CDR3 sequences, less than 25% detected once. The sequencing input was tumor-infiltrating Tregs sorted from the breast tumor. The receptors originated from a female donor with breast cancer. CDR3s include the opening cysteine and the closing phenylalanine or tryptophan. The order of the fields is V gene, J gene, CDR3 protein.

v_call: TRBV5-1; j_call: TRBJ2-3; cdr3_aa: CASSPEGRSSTDTQYF
v_call: TRBV20-1; j_call: TRBJ1-2; cdr3_aa: CSARTPLYGYTF
v_call: TRBV5-1; j_call: TRBJ2-6; cdr3_aa: CASSWAREQSYSGANVLTF
v_call: TRBV29-1; j_call: TRBJ2-3; cdr3_aa: CSVESGSSDTQYF
v_call: TRBV5-5; j_call: TRBJ1-4; cdr3_aa: CASRRSFATNEKLFF
v_call: TRBV27; j_call: TRBJ1-5; cdr3_aa: CASSLDGRVGNQPQHF
v_call: TRBV6-1; j_call: TRBJ2-1; cdr3_aa: CASSDLTAVAEQFF
v_call: TRBV5-1; j_call: TRBJ2-7; cdr3_aa: CASSSRGTSGRDYEQYF
v_call: TRBV5-1; j_call: TRBJ2-3; cdr3_aa: CASSPGQNTDTQYF
v_call: TRBV4-2; j_call: TRBJ1-2; cdr3_aa: CASSHPTQYGAGYTF
v_call: TRBV12-3/TRBV12-4; j_call: TRBJ2-1; cdr3_aa: CASTPGRGSANEQFF
v_call: TRBV5-1; j_call: TRBJ1-5; cdr3_aa: CASSFGQNSNQPQHF
v_call: TRBV7-2; j_call: TRBJ2-7; cdr3_aa: CASSPTSVGFYEQYF
v_call: TRBV7-8; j_call: TRBJ2-2; cdr3_aa: CASSLSTTNTGELFF
v_call: TRBV7-9; j_call: TRBJ2-7; cdr3_aa: CASSRTGDEQYF
v_call: TRBV4-1; j_call: TRBJ2-7; cdr3_aa: CASSQRPDSYEQYF
v_call: TRBV6-2/TRBV6-3; j_call: TRBJ1-2; cdr3_aa: CASSYSRGRYGYTF
v_call: TRBV6-2/TRBV6-3; j_call: TRBJ2-7; cdr3_aa: CASQRGGFYEQYF